This T cell receptor beta chain derives from a study of regulatory T cells in long-lasting Graves disease. As for this clonotype: The junction departs from the called germline gene at one end, perhaps through a read error.

Time point meaning: newly diagnosed GD, antithyroid drugs for less than 3 months. PBMC-derived RNA was used for the TCR library. Recruitment took place at an endocrinology department in Xi'an, China. Germline V gives CDR1 MDHEN, CDR2 SYDVKM. The length of the CDR3 is 15 residues. The authors built TCR beta libraries using iRepertoire HTBI primers and Arm-PCR of CDR3 regions. TCRdb re-called the multiplex PCR reads with MiXCR, one entry per CDR3 protein. The sample yields 440,000 or so distinct CDR3 sequences, about 16% seen once. The same sample was also studied in work on T cells in Graves' hyperthyroidism and ophthalmopathy.

This sequence originates from a woman in her thirties with Graves disease. The sample in question was peripheral blood mononuclear cells (PBMCs), obtained at new diagnosis, from a patient treated with antithyroid drugs. V and J are TRBV28 and TRBJ1-6; possible D gene TRBD1, 5 bases. CDR3 DNA: TGTGCCGGCAGTTTTTGGGGGTCCTATAATTCACCCCTCCACTTT. Encoded protein: CAGSFWGSYNSPLHF.